Below, 22 T cell receptor beta chains from the same sample are listed, as sequenced in a study of blood T cells in healthy people across ages. A sample-barcoded 5' primer and a J-beta primer mix were used in a second PCR of roughly 7 to 11 cycles. TCRdb re-called the 5' RACE reads through MiXCR, storing one row per CDR3 protein. Here the sample spans about 570,000 distinct CDR3 sequences, around a quarter being singletons. These data also featured in a second study, about T cells of mothers and their children.

The sequenced material came from blood. The receptors stem from a boy younger than 10 in good health.

The chain combines TRBV27 with TRBJ2-6; 7 nucleotides match TRBD1. The junction had 6 bases not matched to a gene; V was cut back by 4 bases and J by 3 bases. The germline gives CDR1 MNHEY, CDR2 SMNVEV (reference sequence). CDR3 length equals 16 residues. The chain's CDR3 is CASSSQGVGGANVLTF. The CDR3 DNA reads as TGTGCCAGCAGTTCCCAGGGGGTCGGTGGGGCCAACGTCCTGACTTTC.

The rearrangement uses TRBV6-6 and TRBJ2-5, with D possibly being TRBD2 (7 bases). V shed 7 bases and J shed 2 bases, with 14 bases lying between them. Germline CDR1 reads MNHNY; CDR2 reads SVGAGI (reference sequence). The CDR3 spans 14 residues. The CDR3: CASNSGGLQETQYF. Written as DNA, the CDR3 is TGTGCCAGCAATTCGGGGGGCCTACAAGAGACCCAGTACTTC.

The chain employs TRBV6-1 and TRBJ1-6; a possible D gene is TRBD1 (6 bases). Between the trimmed V and J ends, which lost 8 bases and 6 bases, there was a span of 20 bases. CDR1 is MNHNS, CDR2 SASEGT, per germline. The length of the CDR3 is 16 residues. The CDR3 DNA follows: TGTGCCAGCTCCGAAGTAGGGGGACAACCTAATTCACCCCTCCACTTT. It translates to CASSEVGGQPNSPLHF.

This chain links TRBV5-1 with TRBJ2-1; D may be TRBD1 (5 bases). Germline V gene data show CDR1 as SGHRS and CDR2 as YFSETQ. The CDR3 runs 15 residues. Trimming left V 1 base short and J 7 bases short, with 15 bases between. The CDR3 sequence: CASSLYQGNRNEQFF. The CDR3 region has the DNA TGCGCCAGCAGCTTGTACCAGGGCAATAGGAATGAGCAGTTCTTC.

The chain combines TRBV6-1 with TRBJ1-3, with TRBD1 as a possible D gene (5 bases). Germline CDR1 reads MNHNS; CDR2 reads SASEGT. Trimming cost V 3 bases and J 3 bases, with 21 bases left between them. This CDR3 has 18 amino acids. CDR3 in DNA: TGTGCCAGCAGTGAGGGAGTTAGGGGCGCCTCCCTTGGAAACACCATATATTTT. It translates to CASSEGVRGASLGNTIYF.

This clonotype was counted only a few times. The junction and the germline gene differ at one end; a read error may be behind it. The chain combines TRBV9 with TRBJ2-5, with 10 bases fitting TRBD2. Looked up from germline, CDR1 is SGDLS and CDR2 is YYNGEE. There are 15 residues in the CDR3. The CDR3 nucleotides are TGTGCCGGCAGCGCCAGCGGGGGGGCCACAGAGACCCAGTACTTC. It codes for CAGSASGGATETQYF.

A few counts support this clonotype. The J gene is TRBJ2-2, the V gene TRBV11-2; 8 bases are a match to TRBD2. Losses at the gene ends were 4 bases for V and 1 base for J; bases not matched to a gene: 14. CDR1 and CDR2 (germline): SGHAT, FQNNGV. The length of the CDR3 is 19 residues. Written as DNA, the CDR3 is TGTGCCAGCAGCTCCCTCCCCGGACGGAGCGGGGGGAACACCGGGGAGCTGTTTTTT. This encodes CASSSLPGRSGGNTGELFF.

This clonotype was seen a few times. This chain connects TRBV6-5 to TRBJ1-4; D might be TRBD1 (5 bases). This CDR3 is 19 amino acids long. The germline gives CDR1 MNHEY, CDR2 SVGAGI. The germline V and J ends were trimmed by 2 bases and 8 bases, with 27 bases remaining between them. For the CDR3, the DNA is TGTGCCAGCAGTTACGTCTTATTAGAATGGGGGGGTATGGGCGAAAAACTGTTTTTT. Its protein is CASSYVLLEWGGMGEKLFF.

As concerns this clonotype: The junction shows a germline mismatch at one end, possibly a read error. The V and J genes are TRBV28 and TRBJ2-6; D call uncertain. The CDR3 spans 14 residues. Germline values: CDR1 MDHEN, CDR2 SYDVKM. The CDR3 DNA reads TGTGCCAGCTATAAATCCTCTGAGGCCAACGTCCTGACTTTC. It is translated as CASYKSSEANVLTF.

The chain has TRBV28 and TRBJ2-5; 7 bases line up with TRBD1. Germline CDR1 reads MDHEN; CDR2 reads SYDVKM. This CDR3 has 14 amino acids. V was clipped by 6 bases and J by 5 bases; unmatched bases: 9. CDR3 coding DNA: TGTGCCAGCAGCCCGGACAGGATCCTGGAGACCCAGTACTTC. This translates into CASSPDRILETQYF.

In nucleotides, the CDR3 is TGCAGTGCTACCCGGACGGGGGGAGCAACTAATGAAAAACTGTTTTTT. This gives the protein CSATRTGGATNEKLFF. This chain connects TRBV20-1 to TRBJ1-4; the D gene is possibly TRBD1 (5 bases). CDR1 and CDR2 from the germline V gene are DFQATT and SNEGSKA (reference sequence). V was trimmed by 4 bases and J by 0 bases, leaving 15 bases between them. This CDR3 spans 16 amino acids.

This clonotype has only a few counts. The gene calls are TRBV7-6 and TRBJ2-5, with a tentative D call TRBD2 (6 bases). V was shortened by 4 bases and J by 5 bases, with 11 bases between the two germline ends. CDR3 length: 13 residues. The germline V gene encodes CDR1 SGHVS and CDR2 FNYEAQ. The CDR3 sequence: CASSSASDETQYF. In DNA form, the CDR3 reads TGTGCCAGCAGCTCAGCTAGCGACGAGACCCAGTACTTC.

The chain recombines TRBV20-1 with TRBJ1-1; D gene unclear. The CDR3 consists of 13 residues. Looked up from germline, CDR1 is DFQATT and CDR2 is SNEGSKA (reference sequence). V was pared by 2 bases and J by 6 bases, with 13 bases between. The CDR3 reads CSARLDRAPEAFF. The DNA for the CDR3 is TGCAGTGCTAGACTTGACCGCGCCCCTGAAGCTTTCTTT.

As DNA, the CDR3 is TGCAGCGCGGCTCGTGGGGACACCGAGCAGTACTTC. It codes for CSAARGDTEQYF. The chain links TRBV29-1 to TRBJ2-7; D is possibly TRBD1 (6 bases). Trimming stripped 7 bases from V and 6 bases from J, with 16 bases between. Germline assignment: CDR1 SQVTM and CDR2 ANQGSEA. This CDR3 region has 12 residues.

This clonotype was observed a handful of times. The chain has TRBV5-1 and TRBJ2-1; no clear D. The better agreement between TRBJ2-5 and the DNA end casts doubt on the J call. CDR1 is SGHRS, CDR2 YFSETQ, per germline. This CDR3 is built from 15 residues. This CDR3 reads CASSFTQTREETQYF. CDR3 nucleotides: TGCGCCAGCAGCTTCACACAGACACGAGAAGAGACCCAGTACTTC.

This clonotype was seen ten or more times. The J gene is TRBJ2-5, the V gene TRBV5-1, with D maybe TRBD1 (7 bases). The DNA matches TRBJ2-7 better at its end, which makes the J call doubtful. The CDR3 is 14 amino acids. Germline-derived CDR1 and CDR2 are SGHRS and YFSETQ. The chain's CDR3 is CASSLGQGGDEQYF. In DNA form, the CDR3 reads TGCGCCAGCAGCTTGGGACAGGGAGGAGACGAGCAGTACTTC.

This chain joins TRBV6-2 or TRBV6-3 and TRBJ2-4, with D possibly matching TRBD2 (5 bases). CDR1 is MNHEY and CDR2 is SVGEGT in the germline V gene. V shed 4 bases and J shed 0 bases, with 13 bases lying between them. There are 16 residues in the CDR3. The CDR3 sequence is CASSSLGVLAKNIQYF. The CDR3 bases are TGTGCCAGCAGTTCCCTCGGGGTCCTAGCCAAAAACATTCAGTACTTC.

V gene TRBV14 combines with J gene TRBJ2-5; TRBD2 aligns across 7 bases. From germline, CDR1 is SGHDN and CDR2 FVKESK. The V gene end was trimmed by 5 bases and the J gene end by 10 bases; junction bases not matched to a gene: 4. The CDR3 has 11 residues. For the CDR3, the DNA is TGTGCCAGCAGCACGGGACTACACCAGTACTTC. It yields the protein CASSTGLHQYF. The full variable domain, in which reference TRBV14 and TRBJ2-5 provide the parts outside the CDR3, is EAGVTQFPSHSVIEKGQTVTLRCDPISGHDNLYWYRRVMGKEIKFLLHFVKESKQDESGMPNNRFLAERTGGTYSTLKVQPAELEDSGVYFCASSTGLHQYFGPGTRLLVL.

This clonotype was picked up a small number of times. The chain couples TRBV7-6 to TRBJ2-2, with TRBD1 matching 9 bases. The CDR3 has 16 amino acids. CDR1 and CDR2 from the germline V gene are SGHVS and FNYEAQ. With V trimmed by 1 base and J by 6 bases, 6 bases remained unmatched. The CDR3 is CASSLVNRGQSGELFF. CDR3 in DNA: TGTGCCAGCAGCTTAGTCAACAGGGGGCAATCCGGGGAGCTGTTTTTT.

This clonotype was seen more than once but under ten times. The rearrangement uses TRBV7-9 and TRBJ1-1; 12 bases map to TRBD1. The germline CDR1 and CDR2 sequences are SEHNR and FQNEAQ (reference sequence). J gave up 8 bases and V 2 bases, and 6 bases lay outside the gene matches. CDR3 length equals 15 residues. The CDR3, as DNA: TGTGCCAGCAGCTTACCGGGACAGGGGGCCGAAGAAGCTTTCTTT. Its protein product is CASSLPGQGAEEAFF.

The table lists this clonotype with many counts. The chain combines TRBV5-1 with TRBJ2-5; 7 bases are a match to TRBD2. Looked up from germline, CDR1 is SGHRS and CDR2 is YFSETQ. The CDR3 covers 15 residues. The V and J ends lost 1 base and 1 base, in that order; junction bases with no gene match: 4. CDR3 amino acids: CASSLTRLAQETQYF. CDR3 sequence (DNA): TGCGCCAGCAGCTTGACCCGACTAGCCCAAGAGACCCAGTACTTC.

There are a few counts of this clonotype. V usage is TRBV5-1 and J usage is TRBJ2-7; weak D call: TRBD1 (5 bases). This CDR3 is 15 amino acids long. Between the trimmed V and J ends, which lost 0 bases and 5 bases, there was a span of 15 bases. The germline gives CDR1 SGHRS, CDR2 YFSETQ. CDR3 sequence (DNA): TGCGCCAGCAGCTTGGAGGGGCAGGGCAATGACGAGCAGTACTTC. Protein: CASSLEGQGNDEQYF.